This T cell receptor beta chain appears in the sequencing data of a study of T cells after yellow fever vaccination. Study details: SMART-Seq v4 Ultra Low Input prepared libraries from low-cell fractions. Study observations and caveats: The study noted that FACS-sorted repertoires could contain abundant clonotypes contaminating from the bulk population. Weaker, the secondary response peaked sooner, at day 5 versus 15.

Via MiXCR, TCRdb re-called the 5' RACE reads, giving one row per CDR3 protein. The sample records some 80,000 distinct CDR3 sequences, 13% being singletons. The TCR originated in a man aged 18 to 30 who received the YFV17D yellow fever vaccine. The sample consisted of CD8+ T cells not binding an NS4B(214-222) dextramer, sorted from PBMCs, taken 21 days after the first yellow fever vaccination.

This CDR3 reads CASSGQGSNSPLHF. The CDR3 DNA follows: TGTGCCAGCAGCGGACAGGGAAGTAATTCACCCCTCCACTTT. The chain employs TRBV28 and TRBJ1-6, with 8 bases fitting TRBD1. This CDR3 is 14 amino acids long. Germline CDR1 and CDR2: MDHEN and SYDVKM. Trimming took 6 bases from V and 6 from J; bases not matched to a gene: 4.